One sample yielded the 11 T cell receptor beta chains listed below, sequenced in a study of control samples from healthy donors and cancer patients. Sequencing used immunoSEQ multiplex PCR; TCRdb keeps in-frame clones, though not all of them. Of about 190,000 clones in the sample, around 93% are singletons; the top ten hold roughly 1.5%. The sample taken for sequencing was blood. Source of these receptors: a man younger than 35 in good health.

This chain links TRBV7-3 with TRBJ2-7; 9 bases match TRBD1. This CDR3 contains 15 residues. CDR1 SGHTA and CDR2 FQGTGA come from the germline V gene. Trimming at V came to 5 bases and at J to 1 base, leaving 6 bases not matched to a gene. The DNA for the CDR3 is TGTGCCAGCAGCCAAACAGGGGGCTCGTCCTACGAGCAGTACTTC. It specifies CASSQTGGSSYEQYF.

The gene calls are TRBV27 and TRBJ2-1, with TRBD2 matching over 8 bases. CDR3 length equals 15 residues. Germline CDR1 MNHEY, CDR2 SMNVEV (reference sequence). The V segment lost 6 bases and the J segment 4 bases; nucleotides outside the gene matches: 8. In nucleotides, the CDR3 is TGTGCCAGCAGCCCAGAGCGGGGGCGGTACAATGAGCAGTTCTTC. Translating gives CASSPERGRYNEQFF.

V and J are TRBV24-1 and TRBJ2-1; D not certain. CDR3 length: 15 amino acids. Germline CDR1 is KGHDR and CDR2 is SFDVKD. Trimming removed 4 bases from V and 7 bases from J, with 16 bases in between. In DNA, the CDR3 is TGTGCCACCAGTGACAGCAATTGGAGCGAGAATGAGCAGTTCTTC. It yields the protein CATSDSNWSENEQFF.

This sequence joins TRBV19 and TRBJ2-6; D possibly uses TRBD1 or TRBD2 (5 bases each). The germline V and J ends were trimmed by 10 bases and 3 bases, with 19 bases remaining between them. Germline loops: CDR1 LNHDA, CDR2 SQIVND (reference sequence). The CDR3 contains 16 residues. The CDR3 region has the DNA TGTGCCACCTCCGGGTGGGGGAAGGTTGGGGCCAACGTCCTGACTTTC. Translation: CATSGWGKVGANVLTF.

The chain uses TRBV28 and TRBJ2-3; 8 bases map to TRBD1. The germline V gene has CDR1 MDHEN and CDR2 SYDVKM. This CDR3 has 15 residues. V lost 6 bases to trimming and J lost 0 bases; unmatched junction nucleotides: 5. The CDR3 DNA sequence: TGTGCCAGCAGCCCTGGACAGGGTAGCACAGATACGCAGTATTTT. Protein sequence: CASSPGQGSTDTQYF. Complete variable domain (other parts from reference TRBV28 and TRBJ2-3): DVKVTQSSRYLVKRTGEKVFLECVQDMDHENMFWYRQDPGLGLRLIYFSYDVKMKEKGDIPEGYSVSREKKERFSLILESASTNQTSMYLCASSPGQGSTDTQYFGPGTRLTVL.

This rearrangement joins TRBV6-1 to TRBJ2-7; 10 bases match TRBD1. From germline, CDR1 is MNHNS and CDR2 SASEGT. This CDR3 comprises 17 residues. V lost 2 bases and J lost 3; bases outside the gene matches: 10. The CDR3 nucleotides read TGTGCCAGCAGTGAAAATGTAGTTGGGGACAGGGGCTACGAGCAGTACTTC. Encoded protein: CASSENVVGDRGYEQYF.

The chain recombines TRBV19 with TRBJ2-2; the match to TRBD1 covers 10 bases. From germline, CDR1 is LNHDA and CDR2 SQIVND (reference sequence). V gave up 6 bases and J gave up 6 bases; unmatched junction bases: 4. This CDR3 region has 14 residues. CDR3 sequence: CASSETGGPGELFF. The CDR3 DNA reads as TGTGCCAGTAGCGAGACAGGGGGCCCCGGGGAGCTGTTTTTT. Full variable domain (outside the CDR3, taken from reference TRBV19 and TRBJ2-2): DGGITQSPKYLFRKEGQNVTLSCEQNLNHDAMYWYRQDPGQGLRLIYYSQIVNDFQKGDIAEGYSVSREKKESFPLTVTSAQKNPTAFYLCASSETGGPGELFFGEGSRLTVL.

CDR3 DNA sequence: TGTGCTAGTGGGTATACAGGGGACCCGTCCTACGAGCAGTACTTC. Amino acids: CASGYTGDPSYEQYF. The J gene is TRBJ2-7, the V gene TRBV12-5, with 7 nucleotides matching TRBD1. Germline V gene data show CDR1 as LGHNT and CDR2 as FRNRAP. The CDR3 totals 15 residues. Trimming removed 6 bases from V and 1 base from J; junction bases left unmatched: 9.

This chain uses TRBV5-6 with TRBJ2-7; no reliable D call. Trimming left V 2 bases short and J 3 bases short, with 9 bases between. The CDR3 contains 13 residues. From germline, CDR1 is SGHDT and CDR2 YYEEEE. CDR3 in DNA: TGTGCCAGCAGCTTAGGCCTGAACTACGAGCAGTACTTC. It is translated as CASSLGLNYEQYF.

This clone was observed once. Other DNA sequences in the same sample also yield this CDR3. The CDR3 sequence is CASSLGRGYEQYF. The DNA for the CDR3 is TGTGCCAGCAGTTTGGGTCGGGGATACGAGCAGTACTTC. V and J are TRBV27 and TRBJ2-7; D is perhaps TRBD2 (5 bases). The CDR3 totals 13 residues. V lost 3 bases and J lost 4, with 10 bases in between. CDR1 and CDR2 from the germline V gene are MNHEY and SMNVEV (reference sequence).

V and J are TRBV5-1 and TRBJ2-1; the D is unclear. The CDR3 has 15 amino acids. CDR1 and CDR2 from the germline V gene are SGHRS and YFSETQ. Trimming removed 5 bases at V and 0 bases at J, with 12 bases between. The DNA for the CDR3 is TGCGCCAGCAGACCTATTCAAACCTCCTACAATGAGCAGTTCTTC. It translates to CASRPIQTSYNEQFF.